These 23 T cell receptor beta chains originate from one sample sequenced in a study of identical twins (dated by TCRdb to about 2016). Library method: 5' RACE. The reads were generated on an Illumina HiSeq 2000. TCRdb took the public reads, trimmed them with fastp at Q25, ran MiXCR for clone calling and kept in-frame beta chains. Every entry covers one CDR3 protein and lists the most common genes and DNA from its rows. The sample table lists roughly 18,000 distinct CDR3 sequences, roughly 69% of them with a count of one. The ten largest clones represent less than 6.5% of the sample. Material for sequencing was memory (CD45RO+) T cells sorted from blood. The sample's cell subset or site label is to be understood as: CD45RO+ enriched T cells. The receptors here all came from a woman between 18 and 30 years old in good health. This table probably holds off-target reads from a library built for another chain.

The gene calls are TRBV4-2 and TRBJ2-3, with unresolved D. CDR1 and CDR2 (germline): LGHNA, YNFKEQ. The CDR3 is made up of 16 amino acids. With 4 bases removed from V and 0 bases from J, the gap between germline ends came to 14 bases. The DNA of the CDR3 is TGTGCCAGCAGCCTCCCTGCAGAACCTAGCACAGATACGCAGTATTTT. Translated, it gives CASSLPAEPSTDTQYF.

J is TRBJ2-7 and V is TRBV2; 9 positions agree with TRBD2. Germline trimming cut 4 bases from V and 3 bases from J; bases unmatched to any gene: 10. Germline CDR1 is SNHLY and CDR2 is FYNNEI. The CDR3 spans 16 residues. CDR3: CASSGSRSSGNYEQYF. The CDR3 coding sequence is TGTGCCAGCAGTGGCTCCCGGTCTAGCGGGAACTACGAGCAGTACTTC.

J is TRBJ2-1 and V is TRBV7-9; weak D call: TRBD2 (5 bases). The CDR3 runs to 11 residues. The V gene's germline CDR1 is SEHNR and CDR2 FQNEAQ (reference sequence). CDR3 sequence: CAEEVYNEQFF. CDR3 DNA sequence: TGTGCAGAGGAGGTTTACAATGAGCAGTTCTTC.

The genes are TRBV11-2 and TRBJ1-2, with 12 bases that match TRBD1. The CDR3 is made up of 15 amino acids. After removal of 4 bases from V and 8 bases from J, the junction contained 8 bases not matched to a gene. CDR1 SGHAT and CDR2 FQNNGV come from the germline V gene. Here the CDR3 DNA reads TGTGCCAGCAGCTCACCGGGACAGGGGGCAGGGGGCTACACCTTC. It translates to CASSSPGQGAGGYTF.

This clonotype was counted between two and nine times. The rearrangement links TRBV29-1 to TRBJ2-2; 11 bases match TRBD2. Unmatched junction bases numbered 9, after V lost 5 bases and J lost 1 base. CDR3 length equals 17 residues. CDR1 and CDR2 (germline): SQVTM, ANQGSEA. CDR3 nucleotides: TGCAGCGTTCCCTACCCGACTAGCGGGGTGAACACCGGGGAGCTGTTTTTT. Protein product: CSVPYPTSGVNTGELFF.

The V call is TRBV20-1, the J call TRBJ2-7; TRBD2 matches at 7 bases. The CDR3 length is 14 residues. V shed 5 bases, J shed 0 bases, and the junction held 7 bases outside the gene matches. Looked up from germline, CDR1 is DFQATT and CDR2 is SNEGSKA (reference sequence). The CDR3 loop is CSASREEASYEQYF. CDR3 DNA: TGCAGTGCTTCCCGGGAGGAGGCCTCCTACGAGCAGTACTTC.

The sample holds a few counts of this clonotype. The chain combines TRBV7-6 with TRBJ2-2; D is uncertain. This CDR3 contains 13 residues. The V end was cut by 5 bases, the J end by 4 bases, with 8 bases between. Germline CDR1 reads SGHVS; CDR2 reads FNYEAQ. CDR3 in DNA: TGTGCCAGCAGCGCGGTCCTCACCGGGGAGCTGTTTTTT. As protein: CASSAVLTGELFF.

The J gene is TRBJ1-1, the V gene TRBV20-1; D is unclear. The CDR3 contains 13 residues. V gave up 3 bases and J gave up 3 bases, with 11 bases separating them. Germline V lookup: CDR1 DFQATT, CDR2 SNEGSKA (reference sequence). The CDR3 loop is CSASLHIDTEAFF. CDR3 nucleotide sequence: TGCAGTGCTAGCCTCCACATTGACACTGAAGCTTTCTTT.

This chain uses TRBV20-1 with TRBJ2-1; TRBD2 agrees at 8 bases. This CDR3 has 13 residues. Per the germline V gene, CDR1 is DFQATT and CDR2 is SNEGSKA (reference sequence). V dropped 6 bases and J dropped 5; count of bases not matched to a gene: 6. CDR3 region: CSAYNSGNNEQFF. CDR3 DNA sequence: TGCAGTGCATACAATAGCGGGAACAATGAGCAGTTCTTC.

This chain connects TRBV6-1 to TRBJ2-1; 10 bases map to TRBD1. The CDR3 sequence is 14 residues long. J lost 6 bases, V lost 10 bases, and 9 bases had no gene match. Germline V gives CDR1 MNHNS, CDR2 SASEGT. Here the CDR3 DNA reads TGTGCCACCTTTGACAGGGGGCCAGGCAATGAGCAGTTCTTC. Translating gives CATFDRGPGNEQFF.

The J gene is TRBJ2-5, the V gene TRBV6-2 or TRBV6-3; D unclear. V lost 4 bases and J lost 5, with 8 bases in between. CDR3 size: 12 residues. Per the germline V gene, CDR1 is MNHEY and CDR2 is SVGEGT. The CDR3 bases are TGTGCCAGCAGTTTGCTCCTCGAGACCCAGTACTTC. Translated: CASSLLLETQYF.

The rearrangement links TRBV11-3 to TRBJ2-1; 11 bases fit TRBD1. Germline-derived CDR1 and CDR2 are SGHNT and YENEEA. V trimming: 4 bases; J trimming: 7 bases; junction bases outside the gene matches: 6. This CDR3 is 15 amino acids long. CDR3 DNA: TGTGCCAGCAGCTCCGGGACAGGGGGGTGGAATGAGCAGTTCTTC. This encodes CASSSGTGGWNEQFF.

In its sample, this clonotype was seen a few times. Here the CDR3 DNA reads TGTGCCTGGAGTAGCGGGATAGACGAGCAGTACTTC. It encodes CAWSSGIDEQYF. The chain carries TRBV30 and TRBJ2-7; 7 bases are shared with TRBD2. The V and J ends lost 2 bases and 5 bases, in that order; junction bases with no gene match: 3. Germline CDR1 is GTSNPN and CDR2 is SVGIG (reference sequence). This CDR3 is built from 12 residues.

J is TRBJ2-7 and V is TRBV7-2; no firm D call. Looked up from germline, CDR1 is SGHTA and CDR2 is FQGNSA. This CDR3 comprises 14 residues. V lost 5 bases to trimming and J lost 4 bases, with 15 bases between them. Here the CDR3 reads CASSEYTAGYEQYF. The DNA for the CDR3 is TGTGCCAGCAGCGAGTACACCGCCGGGTACGAGCAGTACTTC.

This clonotype was observed a handful of times. CDR3 region: CASRPTASYEQYF. The CDR3 DNA reads as TGTGCCAGCAGACCGACAGCGTCCTACGAGCAGTACTTC. J is TRBJ2-7 and V is TRBV6-2 or TRBV6-3, with a possible D match to TRBD1 (5 bases). V lost 6 bases to trimming and J lost 1 base, with 10 bases between them. Germline V CDR1 and CDR2: MNHEY, SVGEGT. This CDR3 has 13 residues.

The V and J genes are TRBV7-9 and TRBJ2-3, with 7 positions matching TRBD2. Germline CDR1 is SEHNR and CDR2 is FQNEAQ (reference sequence). The length of the CDR3 is 15 residues. With V trimmed by 3 bases and J by 3 bases, 6 bases remained unmatched. CDR3 sequence: CASSFLPSGTDTQYF. In nucleotides, the CDR3 is TGTGCCAGCAGCTTTCTTCCTAGCGGAACAGATACGCAGTATTTT.

The chain uses TRBV28 and TRBJ2-4; D is unresolved. The germline V gene encodes CDR1 MDHEN and CDR2 SYDVKM. This CDR3 has 15 residues. V was pared by 4 bases and J by 5 bases, with 15 bases between. The CDR3 sequence: CASSSLGLRQNIQYF. For the CDR3, the DNA is TGTGCCAGCAGTTCCCTCGGCCTAAGGCAAAACATTCAGTACTTC.

The rearrangement joins TRBV6-2 or TRBV6-3 to TRBJ2-6; tentative D call: TRBD1 (6 bases). Trimming cost V 6 bases and J 0 bases, with 18 bases left between them. The germline gives CDR1 MNHEY, CDR2 SVGEGT. This CDR3 is built from 18 residues. The CDR3 here is CASRRTGRSGSGANVLTF. Written as DNA, the CDR3 is TGTGCCAGCAGGCGAACAGGGCGGAGTGGCTCTGGGGCCAACGTCCTGACTTTC.

This clonotype was recorded once. The V call is TRBV20-1, the J call TRBJ2-7, with 8 bases that match TRBD2. The CDR3 loop spans 13 amino acids. Germline CDR1 DFQATT, CDR2 SNEGSKA (reference sequence). V gave up 1 base and J gave up 6 bases; unmatched junction bases: 5. CDR3 sequence (DNA): TGCAGTGCTAGAGGGGCAGCGGGAGTCGAGCAGTACTTC. Protein product: CSARGAAGVEQYF.

The chain links TRBV14 to TRBJ2-7; D perhaps matches TRBD1 (6 bases). The V end was cut by 2 bases, the J end by 2 bases, with 10 bases between. CDR1 and CDR2 from the germline V gene are SGHDN and FVKESK. The length of the CDR3 is 14 residues. The CDR3: CASSQYRDTYEQYF. CDR3 nucleotide sequence: TGTGCCAGCAGCCAATACAGGGATACCTACGAGCAGTACTTC.

The sample holds one count of this clonotype. The rearrangement uses TRBV27 and TRBJ2-6; D is undetermined. The CDR3 totals 18 residues. Germline V gene lookup returns CDR1 MNHEY and CDR2 SMNVEV (reference sequence). V lost 1 base to trimming and J lost 2 bases, with 15 bases between them. This chain's CDR3 is CASSLWSGSTTGANVLTF. CDR3 bases: TGTGCCAGCAGTTTATGGTCCGGTTCTACCACTGGGGCCAACGTCCTGACTTTC.

This clonotype showed up just once. This chain's CDR3 is CASSKGLAGQETQYF. The DNA of the CDR3 is TGTGCCAGCAGTAAGGGACTAGCGGGTCAAGAGACCCAGTACTTC. The genes are TRBV6-2 or TRBV6-3 and TRBJ2-5, with 12 bases lining up with TRBD2. This CDR3 region has 15 residues. Trimming took 5 bases from V and 2 from J; bases not matched to a gene: 3. The germline gives CDR1 MNHEY, CDR2 SVGEGT.

The chain is built from TRBV29-1 and TRBJ2-1; D is perhaps TRBD2 (6 bases). The germline gives CDR1 SQVTM, CDR2 ANQGSEA. The CDR3 has 14 residues. The V end was cut by 8 bases, the J end by 0 bases, with 14 bases between. The CDR3 reads CSSLAVLSYNEQFF. CDR3 coding DNA: TGCAGCTCGTTAGCGGTCCTCTCCTACAATGAGCAGTTCTTC.